Below are 3 T cell receptor beta chains sequenced from a single sample in a study of blood T cells in healthy people across ages. Alongside a J-beta primer mix, a sample-barcoded 5' primer served in a second PCR lasting about 6 to 11 cycles. MiXCR was run by TCRdb on the 5' RACE reads, yielding one entry per CDR3 protein. This sample has 1.4 million to 1.5 million distinct CDR3 sequences, with approximately 42% found just once. What was sequenced was blood. The receptors originated from a woman younger than 30 in good health.

About this clonotype itself: One junction end does not reproduce the germline sequence, and a read error may be involved. The chain carries TRBV15 and TRBJ2-7; TRBD1 might be the D (5 bases). The assigned J gene may be wrong: the sequence end matches TRBJ2-5 better. The CDR3 has 15 residues. CDR1 and CDR2 from the germline V gene are LNHNV and YYDKDF (reference sequence). The CDR3 DNA is TGTGCCGCCAGCAGCCCGACAGTCCAGGCACAGACCCAGTACTTC. It codes for CAASSPTVQAQTQYF.

The table lists this clonotype with a count of one. This sequence joins TRBV20-1 and TRBJ2-1; the match to TRBD2 covers 12 bases. CDR1 is DFQATT and CDR2 is SNEGSKA in the germline V gene (reference sequence). This CDR3 region has 17 residues. V was pared by 6 bases and J by 3 bases, with 12 bases of the junction left unmatched. CDR3 sequence: CSAKKPSGGALYNEQFF. The DNA for the CDR3 is TGCAGTGCAAAGAAACCTAGCGGGGGGGCCCTCTACAATGAGCAGTTCTTC.

V usage is TRBV12-3 or TRBV12-4 and J usage is TRBJ1-5, with 9 bases aligning to TRBD1. The CDR3 totals 14 residues. V was pared by 5 bases and J by 11 bases, with 10 bases of the junction left unmatched. CDR3 sequence (DNA): TGTGCCAGCAGTACACAGGGGGCTATCCTGACCCAGCATTTT. This encodes CASSTQGAILTQHF.